This paragraph reports one T cell receptor (beta chain). Its antigen has not been determined. The sample holds no much larger clone one base away, and base qualities are not on file. The data were taken from a study of radiotherapy plus CTLA-4 blockade in lung cancer (dated by TCRdb to the late 2010s). For the wider study: Among enrolled patients, under 20% had an objective response and about 30% reached disease control.

The library was made by the immunoSEQ multiplex PCR assay. TCRdb took this table from immuneACCESS and kept in-frame rearrangements with V and J called. Such tables lack part of the clones; where checked against another copy, unresolved V genes explain under half of the gap, and the rest is unexplained. In all, the sample holds roughly 73,000 clones, and more than 75% of those were seen once. The ten largest clones add up to roughly two fifths of the sample. The paper's findings and limits, for the study overall: After treatment with radiotherapy and ipilimumab, TCR clones that came from tumors expanded in the peripheral blood. Early dynamic changes in blood T cell clones, together with increased serum interferon-beta after radiation, were reported as the strongest predictors of response.

The study evaluated CTLA-4 blockade (ipilimumab) given together with focal radiation therapy in patients who had chemo-refractory metastatic non-small-cell lung cancer. V loses 0 bases of germline sequence and J loses 11 bases, and the interval between the two ends is 12 bases. Via the germline V gene, CDR1 is SGHTA and CDR2 FQGTGA. CDR3 length: 13 amino acids, cysteine to phenylalanine. Just CDR3 DNA is preserved here, 39 bases in frame from base 1. Recombination joined TRBV7-3 with TRBJ2-3, and TRBD1 may be the D gene, going by 5 matching bases. Sample: peripheral blood, taken from a patient treated with radiotherapy plus ipilimumab. The clonotype was recovered from a human donor with non-small cell lung cancer that progressed on radiotherapy plus ipilimumab. The CDR3: CASSLTVQGEQYF. The DNA sequence follows: TGTGCCAGCAGCTTAACTGTGCAGGGTGAGCAGTATTTT.